This TCR beta chain was obtained from a study of blood T cell repertoires in COVID-19. Whole-study context: The United States, Italy and Spain were the sources of the acute and convalescent COVID-19 samples.

The germline gives CDR1 SGHVS, CDR2 FNYEAQ. Trimming took off 2 bases at V and 2 bases at J, with 10 bases between the two ends. CDR3 length: 14 amino acids. Repertoires were generated with immunoSEQ multiplex PCR, while TCRdb's copy carries only in-frame clones and drops some. Here the sample spans 400,000 to 450,000 clones, about 88% being singletons. Input material: peripheral blood. V gene TRBV7-6 combines with J gene TRBJ2-7; D perhaps matches TRBD2 (6 bases). The TCR sequence derives from a middle-aged woman with COVID-19, enrolled during active disease. Here the CDR3 DNA reads TGTGCCAGCAGCTTACGGGGGACCACCTACGAGCAGTACTTC. It codes for CASSLRGTTYEQYF.